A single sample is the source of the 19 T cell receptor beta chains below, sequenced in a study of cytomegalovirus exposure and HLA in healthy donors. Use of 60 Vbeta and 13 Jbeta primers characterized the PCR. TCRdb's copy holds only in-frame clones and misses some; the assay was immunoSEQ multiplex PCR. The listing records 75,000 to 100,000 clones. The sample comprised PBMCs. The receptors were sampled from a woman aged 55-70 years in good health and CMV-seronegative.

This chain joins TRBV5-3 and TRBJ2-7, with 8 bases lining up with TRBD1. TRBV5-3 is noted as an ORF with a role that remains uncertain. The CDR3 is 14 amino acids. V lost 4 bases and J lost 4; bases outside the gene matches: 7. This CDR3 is CARSMDRVVYEQYF. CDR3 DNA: TGTGCCAGAAGCATGGACAGGGTAGTGTACGAGCAGTACTTC.

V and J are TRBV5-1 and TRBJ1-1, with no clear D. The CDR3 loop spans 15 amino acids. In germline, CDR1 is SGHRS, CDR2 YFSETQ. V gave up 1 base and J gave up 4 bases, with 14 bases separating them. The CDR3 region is CASSLLDLMSTEAFF. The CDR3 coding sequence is TGCGCCAGCAGCTTGCTGGACTTAATGAGCACTGAAGCTTTCTTT.

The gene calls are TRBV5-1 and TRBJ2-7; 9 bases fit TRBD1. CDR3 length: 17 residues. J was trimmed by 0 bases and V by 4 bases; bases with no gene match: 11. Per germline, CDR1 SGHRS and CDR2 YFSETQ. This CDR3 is CASSNRDRVRASYEQYF. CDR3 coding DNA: TGCGCCAGCAGCAACCGGGACAGGGTCAGGGCCTCCTACGAGCAGTACTTC.

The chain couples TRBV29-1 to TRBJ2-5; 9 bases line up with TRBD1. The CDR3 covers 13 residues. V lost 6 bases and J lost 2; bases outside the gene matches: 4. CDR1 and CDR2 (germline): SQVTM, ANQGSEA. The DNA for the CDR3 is TGCAGCGTGGGACAGGGCCTACAAGAGACCCAGTACTTC. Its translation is CSVGQGLQETQYF.

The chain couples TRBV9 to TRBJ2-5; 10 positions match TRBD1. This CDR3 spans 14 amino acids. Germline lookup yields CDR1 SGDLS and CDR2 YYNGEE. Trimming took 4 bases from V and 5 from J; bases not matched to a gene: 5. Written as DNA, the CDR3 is TGTGCCAGCAGCTACGGACAGGGGGAGGAGACCCAGTACTTC. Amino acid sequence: CASSYGQGEETQYF. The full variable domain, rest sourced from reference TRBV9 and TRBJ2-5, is DSGVTQTPKHLITATGQRVTLRCSPRSGDLSVYWYQQSLDQGLQFLIQYYNGEERAKGNILERFSAQQFPDLHSELNLSSLELGDSALYFCASSYGQGEETQYFGPGTRLLVL.

The CDR3 protein is CASSLLLGQGIAGELFF. As DNA, the CDR3 is TGCGCCAGCAGCTTACTTCTGGGACAGGGGATCGCCGGGGAGCTGTTTTTT. The genes are TRBV5-1 and TRBJ2-2, with 10 bases lining up with TRBD1. The germline gives CDR1 SGHRS, CDR2 YFSETQ. J was trimmed by 6 bases and V by 2 bases; bases with no gene match: 10. CDR3 length: 17 residues.

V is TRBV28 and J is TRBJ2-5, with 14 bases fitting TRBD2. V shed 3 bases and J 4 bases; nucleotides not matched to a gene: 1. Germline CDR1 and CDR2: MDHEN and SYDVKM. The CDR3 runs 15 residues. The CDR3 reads CASSFGTSGRETQYF. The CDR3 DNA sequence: TGTGCCAGCAGTTTCGGGACTAGCGGGAGAGAGACCCAGTACTTC.

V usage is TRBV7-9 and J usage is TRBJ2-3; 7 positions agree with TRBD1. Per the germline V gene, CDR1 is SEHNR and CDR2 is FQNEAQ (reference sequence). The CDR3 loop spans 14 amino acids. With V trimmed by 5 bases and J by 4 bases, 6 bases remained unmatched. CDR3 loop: CASSPPTGADTQYF. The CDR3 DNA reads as TGTGCCAGCAGCCCCCCTACAGGGGCAGATACGCAGTATTTT.

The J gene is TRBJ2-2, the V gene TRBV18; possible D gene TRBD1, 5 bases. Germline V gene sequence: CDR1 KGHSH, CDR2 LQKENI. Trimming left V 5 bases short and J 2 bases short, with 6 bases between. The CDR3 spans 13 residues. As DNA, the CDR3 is TGTGCCAGCTCAGGACAAAACACCGGGGAGCTGTTTTTT. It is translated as CASSGQNTGELFF. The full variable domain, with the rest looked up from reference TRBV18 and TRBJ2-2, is NAGVMQNPRHLVRRRGQEARLRCSPMKGHSHVYWYRQLPEEGLKFMVYLQKENIIDESGMPKERFSAEFPKEGPSILRIQQVVRGDSAAYFCASSGQNTGELFFGEGSRLTVL.

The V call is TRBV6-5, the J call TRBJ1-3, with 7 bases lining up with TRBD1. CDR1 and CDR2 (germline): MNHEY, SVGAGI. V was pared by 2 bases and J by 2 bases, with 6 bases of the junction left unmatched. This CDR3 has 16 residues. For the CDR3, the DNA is TGTGCCAGCAGTTACGCGGGACAGATCACTGGAAACACCATATATTTT. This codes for CASSYAGQITGNTIYF.

The CDR3 here is CASSEVDRGGEQYF. CDR3 sequence (DNA): TGTGCCAGCAGCGAAGTGGACAGGGGGGGCGAGCAGTACTTC. The chain links TRBV5-4 to TRBJ2-7; 10 positions match TRBD1. V shed 4 bases, J shed 6 bases, and the junction held 7 bases outside the gene matches. This CDR3 comprises 14 residues. Germline loops: CDR1 SGHNT, CDR2 YYREEE (reference sequence).

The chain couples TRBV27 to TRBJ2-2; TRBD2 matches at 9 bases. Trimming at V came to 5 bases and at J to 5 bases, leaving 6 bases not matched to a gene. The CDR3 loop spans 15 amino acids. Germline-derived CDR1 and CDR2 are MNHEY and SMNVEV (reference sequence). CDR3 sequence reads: CASSARGLATGELFF. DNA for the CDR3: TGTGCCAGCAGTGCCCGGGGACTAGCAACCGGGGAGCTGTTTTTT.

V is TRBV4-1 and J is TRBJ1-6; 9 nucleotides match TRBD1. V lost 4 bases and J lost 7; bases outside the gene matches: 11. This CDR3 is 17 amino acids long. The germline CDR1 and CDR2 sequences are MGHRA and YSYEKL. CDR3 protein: CASSPRARGTGNSPLHF. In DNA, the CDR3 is TGCGCCAGCAGCCCCCGTGCTAGAGGGACAGGGAATTCACCCCTCCACTTT.

The chain's CDR3 is CASWKPGGGQPQHF. DNA for the CDR3: TGTGCCAGCTGGAAACCAGGGGGCGGGCAGCCCCAGCATTTT. The V gene is TRBV6-6, the J gene TRBJ1-5; 8 bases line up with TRBD1. The CDR3 runs to 14 residues. With V trimmed by 8 bases and J by 7 bases, 10 bases remained unmatched. Germline V gene sequence: CDR1 MNHNY, CDR2 SVGAGI (reference sequence).

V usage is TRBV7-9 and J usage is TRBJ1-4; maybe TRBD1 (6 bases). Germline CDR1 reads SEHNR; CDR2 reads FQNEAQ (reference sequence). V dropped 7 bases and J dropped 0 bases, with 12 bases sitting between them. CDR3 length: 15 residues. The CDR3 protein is CASTSGTTTNEKLFF. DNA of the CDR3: TGTGCCAGCACTTCAGGGACAACAACTAATGAAAAACTGTTTTTT.

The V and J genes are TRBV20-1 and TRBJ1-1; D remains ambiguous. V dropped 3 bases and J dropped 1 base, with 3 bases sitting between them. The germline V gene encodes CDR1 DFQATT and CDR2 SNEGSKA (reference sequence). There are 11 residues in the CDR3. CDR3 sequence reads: CSASQNTEAFF. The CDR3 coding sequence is TGCAGTGCTAGTCAGAACACTGAAGCTTTCTTT.

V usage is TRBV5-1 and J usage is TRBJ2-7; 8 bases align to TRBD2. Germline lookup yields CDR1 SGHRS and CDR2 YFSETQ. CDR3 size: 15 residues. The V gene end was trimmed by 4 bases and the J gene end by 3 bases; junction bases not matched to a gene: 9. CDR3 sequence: CASSLNLAGFYEQYF. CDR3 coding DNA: TGCGCCAGCAGCCTCAACTTAGCGGGGTTCTACGAGCAGTACTTC.

The CDR3 here is CASSPRRREYNEQFF. The CDR3 DNA sequence: TGTGCCAGCAGCCCCCGGCGGCGGGAGTACAATGAGCAGTTCTTC. The rearrangement links TRBV5-4 to TRBJ2-1; 7 bases map to TRBD2. There are 15 residues in the CDR3. The V gene's germline CDR1 is SGHNT and CDR2 YYREEE (reference sequence). The V and J ends lost 4 bases and 4 bases, in that order; junction bases with no gene match: 8.

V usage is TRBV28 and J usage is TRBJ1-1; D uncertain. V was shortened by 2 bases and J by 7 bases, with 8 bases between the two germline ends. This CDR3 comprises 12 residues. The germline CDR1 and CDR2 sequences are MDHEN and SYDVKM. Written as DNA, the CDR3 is TGTGCCAGCAGTTTAACGGGATATGAAGCTTTCTTT. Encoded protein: CASSLTGYEAFF.